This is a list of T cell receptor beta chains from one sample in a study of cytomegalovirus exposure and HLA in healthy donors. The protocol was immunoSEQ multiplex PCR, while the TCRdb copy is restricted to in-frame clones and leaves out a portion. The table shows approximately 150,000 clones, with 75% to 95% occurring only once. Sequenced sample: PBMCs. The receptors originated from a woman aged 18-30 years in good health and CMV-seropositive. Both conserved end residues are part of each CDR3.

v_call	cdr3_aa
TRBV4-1	CASSLISGAYEQYF
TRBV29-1	CSSSEGGGYGYTF
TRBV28	CASSLAPTGTSSHEQYF
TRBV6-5	CASSVTSGTYEQYF
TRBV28	CASSFPVSGRSRETQYF
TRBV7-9	CASSAPGTSGVDNEQFF
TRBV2	CASSEREGTYGYTF
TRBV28	CASSPGQGDNQPQHF
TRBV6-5	CASSSTGSGNTIYF
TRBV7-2	CASSLELHYEQYF
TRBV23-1	CASSSTRISNQPQHF
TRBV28	CASSPARTGPNYEQYF
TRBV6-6	CASSYSGGEQFF
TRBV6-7	CAISSRGGVPYNEQFF
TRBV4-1	CASSQGFGGLAFF
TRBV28	CASLDRAGANVLTF
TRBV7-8	CASSLGGIGQGEAFF
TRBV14	CASSSLLAGFTDTQYF
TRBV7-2	CASSLGRTGFSYEQYF
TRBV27	CASREFTGSSYEQYF
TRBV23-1	CASSPLALGPETQYF